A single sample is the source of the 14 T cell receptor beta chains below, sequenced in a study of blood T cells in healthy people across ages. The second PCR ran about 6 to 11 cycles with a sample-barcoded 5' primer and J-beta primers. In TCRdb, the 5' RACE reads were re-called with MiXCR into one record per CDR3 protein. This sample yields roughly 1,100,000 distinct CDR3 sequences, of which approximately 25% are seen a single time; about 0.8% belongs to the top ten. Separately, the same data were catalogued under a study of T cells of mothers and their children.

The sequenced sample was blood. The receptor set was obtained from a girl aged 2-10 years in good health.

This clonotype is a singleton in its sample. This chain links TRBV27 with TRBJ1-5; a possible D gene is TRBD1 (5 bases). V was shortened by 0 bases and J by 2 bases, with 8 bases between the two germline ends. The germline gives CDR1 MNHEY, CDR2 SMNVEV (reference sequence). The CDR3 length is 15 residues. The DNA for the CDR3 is TGTGCCAGCAGTTTATCGTGGGGGGGCAATCAGCCCCAGCATTTT. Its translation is CASSLSWGGNQPQHF.

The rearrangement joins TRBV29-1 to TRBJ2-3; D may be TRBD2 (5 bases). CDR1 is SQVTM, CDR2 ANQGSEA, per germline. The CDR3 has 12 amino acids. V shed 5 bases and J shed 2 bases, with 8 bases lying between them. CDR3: CSVWTHTDTQYF. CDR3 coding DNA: TGCAGCGTTTGGACTCACACAGATACGCAGTATTTT.

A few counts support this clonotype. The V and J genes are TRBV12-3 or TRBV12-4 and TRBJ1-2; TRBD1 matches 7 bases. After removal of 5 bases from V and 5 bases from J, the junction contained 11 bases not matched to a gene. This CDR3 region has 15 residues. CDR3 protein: CASSPHLTGPYGYTF. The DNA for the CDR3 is TGTGCCAGCAGTCCGCACCTGACAGGGCCGTATGGCTACACCTTC.

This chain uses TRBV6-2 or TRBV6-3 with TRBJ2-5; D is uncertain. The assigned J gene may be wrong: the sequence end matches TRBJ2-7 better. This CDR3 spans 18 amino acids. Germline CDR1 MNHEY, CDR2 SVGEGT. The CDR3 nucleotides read TGTGCCAGCAGTTACTCCACCTACGGGCGTCTGGATTTCTACGAGCAGTACTTC. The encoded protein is CASSYSTYGRLDFYEQYF.

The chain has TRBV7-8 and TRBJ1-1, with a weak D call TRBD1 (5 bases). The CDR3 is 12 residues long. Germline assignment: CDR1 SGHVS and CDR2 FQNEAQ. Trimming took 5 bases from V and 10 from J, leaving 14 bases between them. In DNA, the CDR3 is TGTGCCAGCAGCCCCGTTGGGGGGGGAGCTTTCTTT. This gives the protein CASSPVGGGAFF.

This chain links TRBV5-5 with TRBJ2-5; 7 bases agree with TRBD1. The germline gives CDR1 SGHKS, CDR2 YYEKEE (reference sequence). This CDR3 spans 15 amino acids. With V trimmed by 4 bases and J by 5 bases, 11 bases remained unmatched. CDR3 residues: CASSQGTVWRETQYF. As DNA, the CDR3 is TGTGCCAGCAGCCAAGGGACAGTGTGGAGGGAGACCCAGTACTTC.

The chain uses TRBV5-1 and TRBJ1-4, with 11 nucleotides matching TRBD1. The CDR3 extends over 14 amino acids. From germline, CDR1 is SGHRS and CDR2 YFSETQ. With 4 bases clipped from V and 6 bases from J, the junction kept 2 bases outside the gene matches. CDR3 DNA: TGCGCCAGCAGCGCGGGACAGGGGGATGAAAAACTGTTTTTT. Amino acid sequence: CASSAGQGDEKLFF.

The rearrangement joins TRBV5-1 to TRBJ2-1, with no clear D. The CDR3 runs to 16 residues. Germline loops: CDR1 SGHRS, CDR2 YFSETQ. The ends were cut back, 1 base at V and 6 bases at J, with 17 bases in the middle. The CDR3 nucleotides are TGCGCCAGCAGCTTGCGATGGACCCCCCAGACCAATGAGCAGTTCTTC. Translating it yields CASSLRWTPQTNEQFF. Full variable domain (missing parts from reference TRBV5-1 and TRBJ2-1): KAGVTQTPRYLIKTRGQQVTLSCSPISGHRSVSWYQQTPGQGLQFLFEYFSETQRNKGNFPGRFSGRQFSNSRSEMNVSTLELGDSALYLCASSLRWTPQTNEQFFGPGTRLTVL.

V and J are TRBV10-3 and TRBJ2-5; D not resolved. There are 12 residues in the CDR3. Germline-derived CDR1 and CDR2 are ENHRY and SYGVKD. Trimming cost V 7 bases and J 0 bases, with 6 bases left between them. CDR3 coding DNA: TGTGCCATCACGGGCGACCAAGAGACCCAGTACTTC. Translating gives CAITGDQETQYF.

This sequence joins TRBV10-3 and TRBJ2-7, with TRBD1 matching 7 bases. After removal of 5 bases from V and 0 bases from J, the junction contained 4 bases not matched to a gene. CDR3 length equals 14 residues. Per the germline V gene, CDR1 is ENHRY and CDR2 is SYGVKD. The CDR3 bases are TGTGCCATCAGTTCAGGGGACAGCTCCTACGAGCAGTACTTC. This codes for CAISSGDSSYEQYF.

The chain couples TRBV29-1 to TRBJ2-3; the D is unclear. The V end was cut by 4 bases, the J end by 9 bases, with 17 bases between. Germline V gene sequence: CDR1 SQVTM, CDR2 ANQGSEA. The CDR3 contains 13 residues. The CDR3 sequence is CSVGPPLKGTQYF. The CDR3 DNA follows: TGCAGCGTTGGCCCCCCACTAAAAGGGACGCAGTATTTT.

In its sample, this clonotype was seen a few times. The CDR3 bases are TGTGCCAGCAGTTACTTTTCAATCTACAATGAGCAGTTCTTC. Residues: CASSYFSIYNEQFF. This chain uses TRBV6-5 with TRBJ2-1; unclear D gene. CDR3 length: 14 amino acids. Germline lookup yields CDR1 MNHEY and CDR2 SVGAGI. Trimming shortened V by 1 base and J by 3 bases, and 7 bases separated the two germline ends.

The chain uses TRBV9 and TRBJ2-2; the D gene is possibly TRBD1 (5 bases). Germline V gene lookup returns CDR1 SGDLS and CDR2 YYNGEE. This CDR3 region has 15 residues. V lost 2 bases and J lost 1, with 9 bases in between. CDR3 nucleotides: TGTGCCAGCAGCGTGTGGCAGGGGAACACCGGGGAGCTGTTTTTT. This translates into CASSVWQGNTGELFF.

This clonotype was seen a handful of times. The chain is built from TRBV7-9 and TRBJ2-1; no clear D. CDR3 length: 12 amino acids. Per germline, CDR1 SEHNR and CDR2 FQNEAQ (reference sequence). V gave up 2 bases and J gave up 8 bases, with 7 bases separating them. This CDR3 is CASSLPIYEQFF. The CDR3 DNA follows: TGTGCCAGCAGCTTACCCATTTATGAGCAGTTCTTC.